This record looks at one T cell receptor beta chain sequence and its context. Its antigen is still unknown. Naive, central memory, regulatory and stem cell-like memory cells within the CD4+ compartment were sorted using CD45RO/CCR7/CD25/CD127/CD95/CD27. The isolated RNA, all of it, was reverse transcribed, so expressed TCRB transcripts were what got sequenced. Profiling relied on immunoSEQ multiplex PCR, and the TCRdb table lists in-frame clones only, not all of them. The table lists roughly 100,000 clones, 25% to 35% of them singletons. The data derive from a study of beta chain features in type 1 diabetes. Study context: Analysis included over 100,000,000 sorted cells drawn from all samples.

Study-wide points: Naive, central memory and Treg TCRB repertoires appeared more alike in patients than in healthy donors. PCR could preferentially amplify shorter templates, alike in patients and controls. Type 1 diabetes patients had moderately but significantly shorter TCRB CDR3s in all four CD4+ subsets.

The TCR comes from a woman under 30 with type 1 diabetes. What was sequenced was central memory CD4+ T cells from blood.

As DNA, the CDR3 is TGTGCCAGCACCTCCTATAACGAGCAGTACTTC. Its translation is CASTSYNEQYF. The chain couples TRBV7-2 to TRBJ2-5; D ambiguous. The end of the DNA fits TRBJ2-7 better, so the J call may be wrong. CDR1 and CDR2 from the germline V gene are SGHTA and FQGNSA. CDR3 length: 11 amino acids.